These T cell receptor beta chains were read from a single sample in a study of cytomegalovirus exposure and HLA in healthy donors. Sequenced by immunoSEQ multiplex PCR; TCRdb stores in-frame clones only, minus some. The table records about 170,000 clones, about nine tenths of them present only once. The specimen was PBMCs. These receptors were obtained from a woman between 18 and 30 years old in good health and CMV-seropositive. Each CDR3 is given with its conserved first and last residue. The order of the fields is D gene, J gene, V gene, CDR3 DNA, CDR3 protein. The D gene is left open where the match is weak.

>-|TRBJ1-3|TRBV6-5
-
CASSSGWSGNTIYF
>TRBD2|TRBJ2-5|TRBV18
TGTGCCAGCCTGCAGACTAGCGGGAGAAGGGAGACCCAGTACTTC
CASLQTSGRRETQYF
>-|TRBJ1-1|TRBV15
TGTGCCACCAGCCCCGAGGTGTCTACGAACACTGAAGCTTTCTTT
CATSPEVSTNTEAFF
>TRBD1|TRBJ1-2|TRBV6-1
TGTGCCAGCAGTGAAGTGGCAGGGGGTTATAGCGGCTACACCTTC
CASSEVAGGYSGYTF
>-|TRBJ2-5|TRBV4-1
TGCGCCAGCAGCCAAGAAGATGGCAGGGGATGGGAGACCCAGTACTTC
CASSQEDGRGWETQYF
>TRBD2|TRBJ2-7|TRBV27
TGTGCCAGCAGTTTAGCGGGAGGGGGTTACGAGCAGTACTTC
CASSLAGGGYEQYF
>-|TRBJ1-1|TRBV28
TGTGCCAGCAGTTTCCCGGACAGAGCCCACACTGAAGCTTTCTTT
CASSFPDRAHTEAFF
>-|TRBJ2-3|TRBV7-9
TGTGCCAGCAGCTTCGACTATAGCACAGATACGCAGTATTTT
CASSFDYSTDTQYF
>TRBD2|TRBJ2-7|TRBV2
TGTGCCAGCAGTGAAGGGCCTAGCGGGAGTGTACGTCGATACGAGCAGTACTTC
CASSEGPSGSVRRYEQYF
>-|TRBJ2-7|TRBV18
TGTGCCAGCTCACCAATGGACAGCTACCTATCCTACGAGCAGTACTTC
CASSPMDSYLSYEQYF